This TCR beta chain was profiled in a study of T cell repertoires in cytomegalovirus infection. The overall study: Use of recently identified HLA-C-restricted and well-studied HLA-B-restricted CMV epitopes was part of the study. Signatures in public TCR beta sequences pointed to both CMV infection and matching HLA type. Study-wide results and caveats: HLA-C-restricted TCR beta clonotypes specific for CMV led the ex vivo response. Cumulative frequency of public TCR beta families picked out carriers of CMV plus the relevant HLA.

A single record per CDR3 protein comes from TCRdb applying MiXCR to the reads. Among 160,000 or so distinct CDR3 sequences listed, less than 25% were seen once. The CDR3 has 16 residues. Germline V lookup: CDR1 SEHNR, CDR2 FQNEAQ (reference sequence). Between the trimmed V and J ends, which lost 2 bases and 5 bases, there was a span of 18 bases. This clonotype has just a few counts. Its antigen is not identified. The clonotype originates from a human donor in good health (CMV status not recorded). Some clones in this sample may be carry-over from other donors' samples. The chain uses TRBV7-9 and TRBJ2-5; D perhaps matches TRBD2 (5 bases). The source material was CD8+ T cells from cultured PBMCs, sampled from culture after CMV antigen stimulation. The CDR3 sequence: CASSLRPAESRETQYF. DNA for the CDR3: TGTGCCAGCAGCTTACGCCCAGCGGAGTCCCGTGAGACCCAGTACTTC.